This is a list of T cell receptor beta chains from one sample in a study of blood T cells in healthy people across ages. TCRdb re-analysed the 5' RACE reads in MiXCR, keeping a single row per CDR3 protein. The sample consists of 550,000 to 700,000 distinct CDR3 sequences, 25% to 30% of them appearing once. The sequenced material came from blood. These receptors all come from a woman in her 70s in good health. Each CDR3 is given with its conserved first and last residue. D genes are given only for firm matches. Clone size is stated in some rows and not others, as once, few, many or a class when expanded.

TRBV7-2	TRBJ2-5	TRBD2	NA	TGTGCCAGCAGCTCCGACCCGACTAGCCCGCAAGAGACCCAGTACTTC	CASSSDPTSPQETQYF
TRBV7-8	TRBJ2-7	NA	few	TGTGCCAGCAGCTCGAGACAGGACCCCTATTCCTACGAGCAGTACTTC	CASSSRQDPYSYEQYF
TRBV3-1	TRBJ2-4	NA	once	TGTGCCAGCAGCCAACTCCTTGGGACTTCAGCCAAAAACATTCAGTACTTC	CASSQLLGTSAKNIQYF
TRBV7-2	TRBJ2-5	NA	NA	TGTGCCAGCAGCTTAGTGACAGGAGAGACCCAGCACTTC	CASSLVTGETQHF
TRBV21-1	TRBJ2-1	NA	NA	TGTGCCAGCAGCAAAGGCTTAGGCTCCTACAATGAGCAGTTCTTC	CASSKGLGSYNEQFF
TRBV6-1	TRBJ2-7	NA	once	TGTGCCAGCAGTGCCGAGAGCTCCTACGAGCAGTACTTC	CASSAESSYEQYF
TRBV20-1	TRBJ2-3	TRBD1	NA	TGCAGTGCTAGGGGACAGGGGGTCACCACAGATACGCAGTATTTT	CSARGQGVTTDTQYF
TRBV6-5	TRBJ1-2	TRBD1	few	TGTGCCAGCAGTTCCCCCGGGACAGTCATCTACACCTTC	CASSSPGTVIYTF
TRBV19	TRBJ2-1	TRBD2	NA	TGTGCCAGTAGGAGAGGGACTAGCGGGATCGATGAGCAGTTCTTC	CASRRGTSGIDEQFF
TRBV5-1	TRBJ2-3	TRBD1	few	TGCGCCAGCAGCTTTGGGACAGATCCTTCTAGCACAGATACGCAGTATTTT	CASSFGTDPSSTDTQYF
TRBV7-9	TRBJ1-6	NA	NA	TGTGCCAGCAGCTTGTTCACGAATTCACCCCTCCACTTT	CASSLFTNSPLHF
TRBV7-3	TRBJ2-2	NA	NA	TGTGCCAGCAGCCCCAGACAGGGAGGAGGGGAGCTGTTTTTT	CASSPRQGGGELFF
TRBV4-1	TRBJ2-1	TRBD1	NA	TGCGCCAGCAGCCACCCCGGGACAGGGGGCTATGAGCAGTTCTTC	CASSHPGTGGYEQFF
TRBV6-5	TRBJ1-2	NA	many	TGTGCCAGCAGTTACGACAGGACCTATGGCTACACCTTC	CASSYDRTYGYTF
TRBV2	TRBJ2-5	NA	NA	TGTGCCAGCACTGGTGGTCCCGAGACCCAGTACTTC	CASTGGPETQYF
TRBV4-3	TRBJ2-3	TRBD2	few	TGCGCCAGCAGCCAAGTGTCGCTAGCGGGGGGGCAGGGTACGCAGTATTTT	CASSQVSLAGGQGTQYF
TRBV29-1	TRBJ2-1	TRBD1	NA	TGCAGCGTCGAAGTTCCGGGACAGGGGATTGACAATGAGCAGTTCTTC	CSVEVPGQGIDNEQFF
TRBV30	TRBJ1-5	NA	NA	TGTGCCTGGAGTGGAGGAGGGGGCAATCAGCCCCAGCATTTT	CAWSGGGGNQPQHF
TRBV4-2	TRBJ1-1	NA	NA	TGTGCCAGCAGCCAACAGGGGCAGACTGAAGCTTTCTTT	CASSQQGQTEAFF
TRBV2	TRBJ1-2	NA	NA	TGTGCCAGCAGACTACTACAAGTCTCGGCTAACTATGGCTACACCTTC	CASRLLQVSANYGYTF
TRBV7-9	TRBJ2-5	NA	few	TGTGCCAGCAGCTTAGGACGTTTTGAAACACAAGAGACCCAGTACTTC	CASSLGRFETQETQYF
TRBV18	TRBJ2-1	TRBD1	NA	TGTGCCAGCTCACCACCGACCGGGACAGGAAGCTACAATGAGCAGTTCTTC	CASSPPTGTGSYNEQFF
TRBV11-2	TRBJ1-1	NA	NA	TGTGCCAGCAGCTTAGCGTTTGGGGGTGGCGGTGCTTTCTTT	CASSLAFGGGGAFF